This is a list of T cell receptor beta chains from one sample in a study of OX40 agonist ivuxolimab in advanced cancers. The data were produced by immunoSEQ multiplex PCR, yet TCRdb's version contains in-frame clones alone and is incomplete. The sample consists of tens of thousands of clones, 80% to 90% of them appearing once. This sample comprised CD4+ or CD8+ T cells sorted from blood, obtained in a trial of the OX40 agonist ivuxolimab. The receptors originated from an adult with an advanced solid tumor such as melanoma, head and neck, liver or kidney cancer. Both conserved end residues are part of each CDR3. The D gene is left open where the match is weak. Clone size is stated in some rows and not others, as once, few, many or a class when expanded.

cdr3_aa cdr3_nt clone_size j_call v_call d_call
CASSLGGGLGHGYTF TGTGCCAGCAGTCTAGGCGGTGGCCTAGGTCATGGCTACACCTTC once TRBJ1-2 TRBV6-5 -
CSVFGTETQYF TGCAGTGTTTTCGGGACAGAGACCCAGTACTTC - TRBJ2-5 TRBV20-1 -
CASTGGGRLYNEQFF TGTGCCAGCACTGGTGGCGGGAGATTGTACAATGAGCAGTTCTTC - TRBJ2-1 TRBV5-4 TRBD2
CASSPEGGWGYGYTF TGTGCCAGCAGCCCCGAGGGAGGGTGGGGCTATGGCTACACCTTC - TRBJ1-2 TRBV7-3 -
CASRPGTLPHEQYF TGTGCCAGCAGGCCCGGGACACTTCCCCACGAGCAGTACTTC - TRBJ2-7 TRBV6-5 -
CASSIQGRGGKLFF TGTGCCAGTAGTATTCAGGGGCGTGGAGGAAAACTGTTTTTT - TRBJ1-4 TRBV19 -
CASRSRDLGYTGELFF TGTGCCAGCAGGTCCCGGGACTTGGGGTACACCGGGGAGCTGTTTTTT - TRBJ2-2 TRBV11-2 -
CASSPGGSGNYGYTF TGCGCCAGCAGCCCCGGGGGTTCGGGGAACTATGGCTACACCTTC - TRBJ1-2 TRBV4-3 -
CASRLVGETQYF TGTGCCAGTCGACTAGTCGGAGAGACCCAGTACTTC - TRBJ2-5 TRBV2 -
CASSLALWRGPTGELFF TGTGCCAGCAGCTTAGCGCTGTGGAGGGGCCCTACCGGGGAGCTGTTTTTT - TRBJ2-2 TRBV7-6 -
CASSPSALWNSPLHF TGTGCCAGCAGCCCCTCGGCCCTTTGGAATTCACCCCTCCACTTT once TRBJ1-6 TRBV9 -
CASSLVGRGATDTQYF TGTGCCAGCAGCTTAGTCGGGCGGGGGGCGACAGATACGCAGTATTTT - TRBJ2-3 TRBV7-3 TRBD2
CASSPGALSGNTIYF TGTGCCAGCAGTCCAGGGGCCCTCTCTGGAAACACCATATATTTT - TRBJ1-3 TRBV27 -
CASSYGDGRIVYGYTF TGTGCCAGCAGTTACGGGGACGGCCGGATCGTCTATGGCTACACCTTC - TRBJ1-2 TRBV6-6 -
CASSQDPAAGELFF TGTGCCAGCAGCCAAGATCCGGCCGCCGGGGAGCTGTTTTTT - TRBJ2-2 TRBV4-2 -
CASSLTWTGLNFQPQHF TGTGCCAGCAGCTTGACCTGGACAGGGCTAAACTTTCAGCCCCAGCATTTT once TRBJ1-5 TRBV5-8 TRBD1
CASSIEGENSNQPQHF TGTGCCAGTAGTATAGAAGGAGAAAATAGCAATCAGCCCCAGCATTTT - TRBJ1-5 TRBV19 -